This TCR beta chain was found in a study of identical twins. One entry per CDR3 protein results from TCRdb running MiXCR on the 5' RACE reads. This table holds approximately 230,000 distinct CDR3 sequences, around 6.5% found once. Overall study findings and caveats: There was an excess of low generation probability in the out-of-frame alpha sequences that twins shared.

This CDR3 is 14 amino acids long. This clonotype has only a few counts. What it binds is not known. These data also formed part of another study, on T cells expressing NK-cell markers.

The sample taken for sequencing was CD8+ T cells sorted from blood. This TCR was sampled from a woman younger than 30 in good health. The chain couples TRBV21-1 to TRBJ1-1; TRBD1, the D gene given by the table, was not confirmed from the DNA. TRBV21-1 is assigned pseudogene status. The CDR3 sequence is CASSKNRGTTEAFF. The CDR3 DNA follows: TGTGCCAGCAGCAAAAACAGGGGAACAACTGAAGCTTTCTTT.